This T cell receptor (gamma chain) was sequenced during a study of gamma delta lymphoproliferative disorders and STAT genes (dated by TCRdb to 2016 to 2018). Notes on the research overall: The LymphoTrack Dx TCRG Assay was used to build gamma-chain libraries from a minimum of 50 ng of genomic DNA. Since no corresponding Invivoscribe delta assay was available, delta-chain libraries were prepared following the standard operating procedure of the EuroClonality-NGS working group. The study profiled TCR gamma and delta CDR3 repertoires by deep sequencing in Tgammadelta lymphoproliferative disease patients and healthy controls, within a larger immunophenotypic and STAT-mutation study. To confirm results, a couple of gamma-chain samples and all delta-chain samples were sequenced twice.

This clone is categorized as medium-sized (0.01 to 0.1%). Its antigen is still unknown. The record has no base qualities; no much larger clone is one base away. Broader findings and caveats from the paper: The authors noted that NGS specificity may be reduced at low frequencies, so the public or private nature of leukemic clones needs confirmation. Almost every major gamma and delta clonotype in patients was public, meaning shared with at least one healthy donor, and only a couple of gamma clonotypes were private to disease. Leukemic cells were skewed toward terminal effectors, whereas control T cells likely spanned varied maturation stages, a difference potentially limiting comparisons between patients and controls. When whole repertoires were clustered, gamma repertoires from patients formed a group apart from those of healthy controls, but delta repertoires showed no separation between the groups.

From cysteine to phenylalanine, the CDR3 is 14 amino acids long. The kept DNA is CDR3 alone, 42 bases in frame from the first base. Germline trimming amounts to 0 bases on V and 6 bases on J, with 8 as the count of junction bases outside the gene matches. CDR1 and CDR2 (VINAFY, YDVSNSKD) derive from the germline V gene. For TCR sequencing, genomic DNA was taken from peripheral blood mononuclear cells isolated from both patients and controls. As controls, around 23 healthy adult blood donors (median age around 63 years; around 12 males and roughly 11 females) were included and were matched to patients for age and sex. Both library preparation methods relied on multiplex PCR with primers aimed at conserved V and J regions of the TCR genes. Amplicons were purified, pooled and sequenced on an Illumina MiSeq platform. In the source study's methods: V(D)J alignment, clonotype assembly and translation were done with MiXCR, while functionality assessment and CDR3 repertoire analyses were done with VDJtools. CDR3 was defined per IMGT, and analyses were restricted to productive sequences using functional genes, excluding ORF genes and pseudogenes. A custom Python script searched for identical amino acid CDR3s of major clonotypes (frequency >=5%) across all patients and controls. To compare clonotype frequencies between patients and controls, a one-sided non-parametric Wilcoxon test was applied. TCRdb reran clone calling on the public reads with CATT; rows sharing one DNA sequence were then combined. The V and J calls and clone size come from TCRdb's table, not from the authors' own analysis. The sample yields roughly 1,200 gamma-chain clones; about 16% were counted once. The top ten hold under 20% of the sample.

Sequences were obtained from blood. The sequence links TRGV5 to TRGJ1 or TRGJ2. The J gene, not given by TCRdb, was assigned here from a germline match of the nucleotide sequence. This TCR derives from a human donor in good health. The DNA reads as follows: TGTGCCACCTGGGACAGGCCGTCGGGTTATAAGAAACTCTTT. It translates as CATWDRPSGYKKLF.